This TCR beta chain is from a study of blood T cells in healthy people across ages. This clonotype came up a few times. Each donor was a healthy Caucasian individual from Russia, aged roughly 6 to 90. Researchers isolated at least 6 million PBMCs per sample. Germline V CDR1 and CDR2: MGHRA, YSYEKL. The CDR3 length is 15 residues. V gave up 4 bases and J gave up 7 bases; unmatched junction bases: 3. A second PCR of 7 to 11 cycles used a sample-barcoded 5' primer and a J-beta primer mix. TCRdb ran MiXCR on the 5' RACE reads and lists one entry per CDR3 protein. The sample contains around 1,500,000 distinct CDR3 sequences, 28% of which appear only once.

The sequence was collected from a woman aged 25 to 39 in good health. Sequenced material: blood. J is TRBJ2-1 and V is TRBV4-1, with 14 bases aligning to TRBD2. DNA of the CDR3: TGCGCCAGCAGCCGGGGGACTAGCGGGAGAAATGAGCAGTTCTTC. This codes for CASSRGTSGRNEQFF.